Each of the 31 T cell receptor beta chains below was sequenced from the same sample in a study of beta chain features in type 1 diabetes. Sequencing targeted expressed TCRB transcripts, as all isolated RNA had been reverse transcribed. Assay: immunoSEQ multiplex PCR; the TCRdb copy retains only in-frame clones and omits some. The table has around 300,000 clones, about 8% seen once. Material for sequencing was central memory CD4+ T cells from blood. These receptors were obtained from a young woman in good health.

This clone was found a few times. The rearrangement joins TRBV18 to TRBJ1-1; 8 nucleotides align to TRBD1. CDR1 is KGHSH, CDR2 LQKENI, per germline. The CDR3 contains 12 residues. J was trimmed by 6 bases and V by 4 bases; bases with no gene match: 1. Here the CDR3 reads CASSLQGAEAFF. CDR3 DNA sequence: TGTGCCAGCTCACTACAGGGGGCTGAAGCTTTCTTT. Full variable domain (missing parts from reference TRBV18 and TRBJ1-1): NAGVMQNPRHLVRRRGQEARLRCSPMKGHSHVYWYRQLPEEGLKFMVYLQKENIIDESGMPKERFSAEFPKEGPSILRIQQVVRGDSAAYFCASSLQGAEAFFGQGTRLTVV.

This clone was seen repeatedly, ten times or more. Sequence at one end of the junction differs from germline and may be a read error. The rearrangement joins TRBV20-1 to TRBJ1-2, with 8 bases lining up with TRBD1. Germline V gene lookup returns CDR1 DFQATT and CDR2 SNEGSKA (reference sequence). This CDR3 is 11 amino acids long. CDR3 region: CSASPGGGIFF. Written as DNA, the CDR3 is TGCAGTGCCTCCCCAGGGGGCGGCATCTTCTTC.

This clone was found a few times. The chain has TRBV10-3 and TRBJ2-3, with 11 bases that match TRBD1. The germline CDR1 and CDR2 sequences are ENHRY and SYGVKD. J was trimmed by 1 base and V by 10 bases; bases with no gene match: 13. The length of the CDR3 is 17 residues. This CDR3 is CASRPGTGGDGTDTQYF. CDR3 bases: TGTGCCAGCAGACCCGGGACAGGGGGAGATGGCACAGATACGCAGTATTTT.

The chain joins TRBV30 to TRBJ1-2; no clear D. The CDR3 loop spans 13 amino acids. V dropped 3 bases and J dropped 4 bases, with 12 bases sitting between them. Germline loops: CDR1 GTSNPN, CDR2 SVGIG (reference sequence). CDR3 in amino acids: CAWSGATPYGYTF. Here the CDR3 DNA reads TGTGCCTGGAGCGGAGCGACCCCCTATGGCTACACCTTC.

V gene TRBV4-3 combines with J gene TRBJ2-5; 8 bases align to TRBD2. The CDR3 loop spans 15 amino acids. CDR1 and CDR2 (germline): LGHNA, YSLEER. After removal of 6 bases from V and 4 bases from J, the junction contained 10 bases not matched to a gene. The CDR3 DNA follows: TGCGCCAGCAGTCCCGGGACTAGTGAGGGAGAGACCCAGTACTTC. Its translation: CASSPGTSEGETQYF.

For this clone: Germline and junction disagree at one end, which may indicate a read error. The genes are TRBV6-4 and TRBJ2-4, with a tentative D call TRBD1 (6 bases). CDR1 and CDR2 from the germline V gene are MRHNA and SNTAGT. The length of the CDR3 is 20 residues. The CDR3 sequence: CASSDHKSVPPRTAQNIQYF. As DNA, the CDR3 is TGTGCCAGCAGTGACCACAAGAGCGTACCTCCGAGGACAGCCCAAAACATTCAGTACTTC.

A remark on this clone: In the same sample, other DNA sequences code for this CDR3. The rearrangement uses TRBV18 and TRBJ1-1; D gene unclear. Looked up from germline, CDR1 is KGHSH and CDR2 is LQKENI. Trimming stripped 3 bases from V and 1 base from J, with 9 bases between. The CDR3 totals 14 residues. CDR3 in amino acids: CASSPSSRNTEAFF. CDR3 in DNA: TGTGCCAGCTCACCCTCGTCCAGGAACACTGAAGCTTTCTTT.

This clone was seen a handful of times. The CDR3 sequence: CATSRGSGLVDGETQYF. As DNA, the CDR3 is TGTGCCACCAGCAGAGGGTCTGGACTAGTGGATGGAGAGACCCAGTACTTC. V usage is TRBV15 and J usage is TRBJ2-5; 7 positions match TRBD2. V lost 1 base and J lost 4; bases outside the gene matches: 12. This CDR3 is 17 amino acids long. Germline CDR1 and CDR2: LNHNV and YYDKDF (reference sequence). Full variable domain (missing parts from reference TRBV15 and TRBJ2-5): DAMVIQNPRYQVTQFGKPVTLSCSQTLNHNVMYWYQQKSSQAPKLLFHYYDKDFNNEADTPDNFQSRRPNTSFCFLDIRSPGLGDTAMYLCATSRGSGLVDGETQYFGPGTRLLVL.

Note on this clone: This sample also contains other DNA sequences that code for the same CDR3. The V and J genes are TRBV5-1 and TRBJ1-4; TRBD1 might be the D (6 bases). Germline V gives CDR1 SGHRS, CDR2 YFSETQ. The germline V and J ends were trimmed by 0 bases and 7 bases, with 13 bases remaining between them. This CDR3 region has 15 residues. The CDR3 protein is CASSLVGGGSEKLFF. The DNA for the CDR3 is TGCGCCAGCAGCTTGGTCGGGGGCGGGAGTGAAAAACTGTTTTTT.

This clone appeared many times. The rearrangement uses TRBV5-1 and TRBJ2-6, with D perhaps being TRBD1 or TRBD2 (5 bases each). Per the germline V gene, CDR1 is SGHRS and CDR2 is YFSETQ. Deletions cut 0 bases from V and 0 bases from J, with 7 bases between. The CDR3 loop spans 16 amino acids. CDR3 nucleotide sequence: TGCGCCAGCAGCTTGGTGGGGACCTCTGGGGCCAACGTCCTGACTTTC. This encodes CASSLVGTSGANVLTF.

This clone was found a few times. The J gene is TRBJ1-1, the V gene TRBV2; TRBD1 agrees at 8 bases. Germline V gene lookup returns CDR1 SNHLY and CDR2 FYNNEI. The ends lost 3 bases at V and 4 bases at J; junction bases unmatched: 7. This CDR3 has 15 residues. The CDR3 spells CASSEQGAQGTEAFF. The CDR3 bases are TGTGCCAGCAGTGAGCAGGGGGCGCAGGGCACTGAAGCTTTCTTT.

This clone was detected a few times. The V and J genes are TRBV28 and TRBJ1-1; 7 nucleotides align to TRBD1. Germline lookup yields CDR1 MDHEN and CDR2 SYDVKM. The CDR3 contains 15 residues. V lost 6 bases to trimming and J lost 0 bases; unmatched junction nucleotides: 7. This CDR3 is CASRQGGAVNTEAFF. Written as DNA, the CDR3 is TGTGCCAGCAGACAAGGGGGCGCGGTGAACACTGAAGCTTTCTTT.

The rearrangement joins TRBV2 to TRBJ2-2, with D possibly matching TRBD1 (6 bases). Germline loops: CDR1 SNHLY, CDR2 FYNNEI. Trimming removed 5 bases from V and 4 bases from J, with 11 bases in between. This CDR3 has 14 amino acids. The CDR3 DNA reads as TGTGCCAGCAGTCAGGGGCAGGTCACCGGGGAGCTGTTTTTT. Protein: CASSQGQVTGELFF.

There are a few counts of this clone. The chain carries TRBV23-1 and TRBJ1-1; TRBD1 is a possible D gene (6 bases). TRBV23-1 is an open reading frame, and its role is uncertain. CDR3 length equals 17 residues. V lost 0 bases and J lost 6, with 20 bases in between. CDR3 sequence: CASSQSGAGALTAEAFF. The DNA for the CDR3 is TGCGCCAGCAGTCAATCGGGGGCAGGGGCACTAACGGCTGAAGCTTTCTTT.

This chain uses TRBV7-2 with TRBJ1-5; 10 nucleotides align to TRBD1. The V gene's germline CDR1 is SGHTA and CDR2 FQGNSA. J was trimmed by 3 bases and V by 5 bases; bases with no gene match: 7. This CDR3 region has 16 residues. CDR3 nucleotides: TGTGCCAGCAGCGTCGCCGGGACAGGGGTCAATCAGCCCCAGCATTTT. Translating gives CASSVAGTGVNQPQHF. Full variable domain (remainder filled in from reference TRBV7-2 and TRBJ1-5): GAGVSQSPSNKVTEKGKDVELRCDPISGHTALYWYRQSLGQGLEFLIYFQGNSAPDKSGLPSDRFSAERTGGSVSTLTIQRTQQEDSAVYLCASSVAGTGVNQPQHFGDGTRLSIL.

The chain combines TRBV19 with TRBJ1-1, with a possible D match to TRBD1 (6 bases). Trimming shortened V by 7 bases and J by 1 base, and 16 bases separated the two germline ends. This CDR3 contains 15 residues. Looked up from germline, CDR1 is LNHDA and CDR2 is SQIVND (reference sequence). The CDR3 spells CASTTGRSPNTEAFF. The CDR3, as DNA: TGTGCCAGTACTACAGGGCGTTCTCCGAACACTGAAGCTTTCTTT.

This clone appeared a few times. V gene TRBV4-1 combines with J gene TRBJ2-1; either TRBD1 or TRBD2 may supply D (5 bases each). Germline assignment: CDR1 MGHRA and CDR2 YSYEKL. This CDR3 has 14 residues. With 4 bases removed from V and 6 bases from J, the gap between germline ends came to 13 bases. The CDR3 bases are TGCGCCAGCAGCCCAAGGTCAGGGAGCAATGAGCAGTTCTTC. Protein product: CASSPRSGSNEQFF.

With regard to this clone: The identical CDR3 is also encoded by other nucleotide sequences in the sample. The rearrangement links TRBV18 to TRBJ1-5; D not resolved. The CDR3 consists of 14 residues. The germline V and J ends were trimmed by 3 bases and 2 bases, with 8 bases remaining between them. Germline V lookup: CDR1 KGHSH, CDR2 LQKENI. The CDR3, as DNA: TGTGCCAGCTCACCTGCCGGGGGCAATCAGCCCCAGCATTTT. Translating gives CASSPAGGNQPQHF.

The rearrangement joins TRBV28 to TRBJ2-7; D is possibly TRBD2 (6 bases). This CDR3 is built from 12 residues. Germline loops: CDR1 MDHEN, CDR2 SYDVKM. The V end lost 8 bases, the J end lost 2 bases, and 10 bases lay between the germline ends. CDR3 residues: CASGRGPYEQYV. In nucleotides, the CDR3 is TGTGCCAGCGGGCGGGGCCCCTACGAGCAGTACGTC.

There are a few counts of this clone. The chain links TRBV11-2 to TRBJ2-7; D gene ambiguous. The CDR3 totals 15 residues. Germline loops: CDR1 SGHAT, CDR2 FQNNGV. The V and J ends lost 1 base and 3 bases respectively, with 13 bases between them. Here the CDR3 reads CASSLVGGSNYEQYF. In DNA form, the CDR3 reads TGTGCCAGCAGCTTAGTAGGCGGCAGCAACTACGAGCAGTACTTC.

This chain connects TRBV11-2 to TRBJ2-1; 9 positions match TRBD1. With 4 bases clipped from V and 0 bases from J, the junction kept 10 bases outside the gene matches. The germline V gene encodes CDR1 SGHAT and CDR2 FQNNGV. This CDR3 is 18 amino acids long. CDR3 loop: CASSSKNRGLRSYNEQFF. The CDR3 region has the DNA TGTGCCAGCAGCTCAAAAAACAGGGGGCTTCGCTCCTACAATGAGCAGTTCTTC.

V gene TRBV4-3 combines with J gene TRBJ1-4; D may be TRBD1 (6 bases). Germline CDR1 is LGHNA and CDR2 is YSLEER. The CDR3 consists of 16 residues. V was shortened by 4 bases and J by 4 bases, with 16 bases between the two germline ends. CDR3 DNA sequence: TGCGCCAGCAGCCCCAAAGGGGGGTGGGGTAATGAAAAACTGTTTTTT. It translates to CASSPKGGWGNEKLFF.

The V call is TRBV16, the J call TRBJ1-5; TRBD1 is a possible D gene (5 bases). Trimming cost V 0 bases and J 6 bases, with 15 bases left between them. Germline loops: CDR1 KGHSY, CDR2 FQNENV. The CDR3 covers 16 residues. The DNA for the CDR3 is TGTGCCAGCAGCCAATCACCCAGGGCACTTGCTCAGCCCCAGCATTTT. Translation: CASSQSPRALAQPQHF. Full variable domain (outside the CDR3, taken from reference TRBV16 and TRBJ1-5): GEEVAQTPKHLVRGEGQKAKLYCAPIKGHSYVFWYQQVLKNEFKFLISFQNENVFDETGMPKERFSAKCLPNSPCSLEIQATKLEDSAVYFCASSQSPRALAQPQHFGDGTRLSIL.

V and J are TRBV7-2 and TRBJ2-5, with a weak D call TRBD2 (6 bases). Germline V lookup: CDR1 SGHTA, CDR2 FQGNSA. V was shortened by 3 bases and J by 3 bases, with 11 bases between the two germline ends. This CDR3 is 14 amino acids long. The CDR3 DNA sequence: TGTGCCAGCAGCTTTTACGGGAGTAAAGAGACCCAGTACTTC. Translated: CASSFYGSKETQYF.

There are many counts of this clone. The chain carries TRBV29-1 and TRBJ2-7; D perhaps matches TRBD1 (6 bases). CDR3 length: 14 residues. Germline CDR1 and CDR2: SQVTM and ANQGSEA. V was trimmed by 6 bases and J by 0 bases, leaving 15 bases between them. In DNA form, the CDR3 reads TGCAGCGTCCGCTACAGGGTAGACTCCTACGAGCAGTACTTC. It translates to CSVRYRVDSYEQYF.

In its sample, this clone was seen a few times. The chain employs TRBV5-6 and TRBJ2-3; 12 positions agree with TRBD2. The trim removed 2 bases at V and 5 bases at J, leaving 9 bases unmatched. CDR1 SGHDT and CDR2 YYEEEE come from the germline V gene. The CDR3 is 17 amino acids. In nucleotides, the CDR3 is TGTGCCAGCAGCTTTAGCCCTCTAGCGGGAGGGAAAGATACGCAGTATTTT. As protein: CASSFSPLAGGKDTQYF.

CDR3 DNA sequence: TGTGCCTGGAGTGCCCTCTCCGGAGGGTATAGCAATCAGCCCCAGCATTTT. It is translated as CAWSALSGGYSNQPQHF. The V gene is TRBV30, the J gene TRBJ1-5, with D unresolved. The CDR3 runs to 17 residues. V gave up 1 base and J gave up 0 bases, with 16 bases separating them. Germline V gene data show CDR1 as GTSNPN and CDR2 as SVGIG (reference sequence).

This clone was found many times. This chain uses TRBV14 with TRBJ1-6, with TRBD1 as a possible D gene (5 bases). CDR3 length equals 16 residues. Between the trimmed V and J ends, which lost 4 bases and 0 bases, there was a span of 10 bases. Germline lookup yields CDR1 SGHDN and CDR2 FVKESK. The CDR3 coding sequence is TGTGCCAGCAGCCCCGGGACGAGCTCCTATAATTCACCCCTCCACTTT. Its translation is CASSPGTSSYNSPLHF.

The chain uses TRBV11-3 and TRBJ2-2, with 7 bases fitting TRBD1. The CDR3 is 15 amino acids. With 4 bases clipped from V and 1 base from J, the junction kept 3 bases outside the gene matches. Germline V gene data show CDR1 as SGHNT and CDR2 as YENEEA. CDR3 in DNA: TGTGCCAGCAGCTCGGGACAGTTGAACACCGGGGAGCTGTTTTTT. The encoded protein is CASSSGQLNTGELFF.

A few counts support this clone. J is TRBJ2-2 and V is TRBV2, with 7 bases fitting TRBD1. V was pared by 9 bases and J by 0 bases, with 10 bases of the junction left unmatched. Germline V gene lookup returns CDR1 SNHLY and CDR2 FYNNEI. The CDR3 spans 16 residues. Here the CDR3 reads CASQRGTVANTGELFF. In nucleotides, the CDR3 is TGTGCCAGTCAAAGGGGGACAGTCGCGAACACCGGGGAGCTGTTTTTT.

The V gene is TRBV28, the J gene TRBJ2-1, with D uncertain. Trimming took off 5 bases at V and 6 bases at J, with 11 bases between the two ends. The V gene's germline CDR1 is MDHEN and CDR2 SYDVKM. The CDR3 contains 13 residues. CDR3 sequence reads: CASSQPGFNEQFF. For the CDR3, the DNA is TGTGCCAGCAGTCAACCCGGGTTCAATGAGCAGTTCTTC.